This passage covers 30 T cell receptor beta chains from one sample sequenced in a study of Graves' ophthalmopathy and Graves' hyperthyroidism. RNA transcripts were the source from which TCR beta CDR3 regions were amplified. HTBI primers primed a first-round RT-PCR, and a second-round multiplex PCR followed. TCRdb re-called the multiplex PCR reads with MiXCR, one entry per CDR3 protein. The table shows almost 750,000 distinct CDR3 sequences, with 40% occurring only once. Sequencing input: peripheral blood. The source is an adult man with Graves' ophthalmopathy.

This clonotype was seen a handful of times. The genes are TRBV20-1 and TRBJ2-7; 7 positions agree with TRBD2. Germline V lookup: CDR1 DFQATT, CDR2 SNEGSKA (reference sequence). V lost 4 bases and J lost 0; bases outside the gene matches: 6. There are 14 residues in the CDR3. The CDR3 is CSATAGGSSYEQYF. CDR3 bases: TGCAGTGCTACGGCGGGCGGGAGCTCCTACGAGCAGTACTTC.

The genes are TRBV6-1 and TRBJ1-2; no clear D gene. This CDR3 has 15 residues. V lost 2 bases and J 4 bases, leaving 14 bases between the germline ends. The germline V gene has CDR1 MNHNS and CDR2 SASEGT. The CDR3 is CASSESLYSGYGYTF. The CDR3 nucleotides are TGTGCCAGCAGTGAAAGCTTATACAGCGGCTATGGCTACACCTTC.

J is TRBJ1-2 and V is TRBV6-5; weak D call: TRBD1 (5 bases). This CDR3 spans 13 amino acids. Trimming took off 3 bases at V and 8 bases at J, with 13 bases between the two ends. Germline CDR1 is MNHEY and CDR2 is SVGAGI. The CDR3 bases are TGTGCCAGCAGTTATTCCGGGACGAGAGGCTACACCTTC. This sequence encodes CASSYSGTRGYTF.

CDR3 nucleotide sequence: TGTGCCAGTAGTATGATCACGGAGCCGGGCCAGCCCCAGCATTTT. It codes for CASSMITEPGQPQHF. The chain links TRBV19 to TRBJ1-5; D is undetermined. CDR1 and CDR2 (germline): LNHDA, SQIVND (reference sequence). CDR3 length equals 15 residues. V lost 3 bases to trimming and J lost 7 bases, with 16 bases between them. The whole variable domain, remainder taken from reference TRBV19 and TRBJ1-5, is DGGITQSPKYLFRKEGQNVTLSCEQNLNHDAMYWYRQDPGQGLRLIYYSQIVNDFQKGDIAEGYSVSREKKESFPLTVTSAQKNPTAFYLCASSMITEPGQPQHFGDGTRLSIL.

The gene calls are TRBV10-3 and TRBJ1-4; possible D gene TRBD1, 6 bases. Trimming left V 0 bases short and J 0 bases short, with 8 bases between. The CDR3 extends over 16 amino acids. Germline lookup yields CDR1 ENHRY and CDR2 SYGVKD. In DNA form, the CDR3 reads TGTGCCATCAGTGAGTCGGGGACAACAACTAATGAAAAACTGTTTTTT. Its protein product is CAISESGTTTNEKLFF.

The V and J genes are TRBV19 and TRBJ1-5; 12 nucleotides line up with TRBD1. CDR3 length: 15 amino acids. Germline values: CDR1 LNHDA, CDR2 SQIVND (reference sequence). V lost 5 bases and J lost 8; bases outside the gene matches: 7. The CDR3 DNA follows: TGTGCCAGTAGTTGGGGACAGGGGGCGAATAAGCCCCAGCATTTT. Translating it yields CASSWGQGANKPQHF.

This sequence joins TRBV20-1 and TRBJ2-5; D not certain. Per the germline V gene, CDR1 is DFQATT and CDR2 is SNEGSKA (reference sequence). This CDR3 spans 11 amino acids. Between the trimmed V and J ends, which lost 4 bases and 4 bases, there was a span of 7 bases. CDR3 loop: CSAILGETQYF. The CDR3 DNA reads TGCAGTGCTATCCTCGGAGAGACCCAGTACTTC.

V usage is TRBV12-3 or TRBV12-4 and J usage is TRBJ1-1; D is possibly TRBD1 (5 bases). The CDR3 contains 14 residues. The germline V and J ends were trimmed by 6 bases and 3 bases, with 14 bases remaining between them. The chain's CDR3 is CASSFGDRDTEAFF. CDR3 bases: TGTGCCAGCAGCTTCGGGGACCGGGACACTGAAGCTTTCTTT.

This chain connects TRBV7-9 to TRBJ2-5; 9 nucleotides match TRBD2. The CDR3 has 15 amino acids. With 0 bases clipped from V and 9 bases from J, the junction kept 8 bases outside the gene matches. Germline V gives CDR1 SEHNR, CDR2 FQNEAQ (reference sequence). The CDR3 DNA sequence: TGTGCCAGCAGCTTAGCAGGGACTAGCAATCAGCCCCAGTACTTC. Protein sequence: CASSLAGTSNQPQYF.

The chain uses TRBV7-9 and TRBJ1-1; no firm D call. Trimming removed 5 bases at V and 3 bases at J, with 7 bases between. The CDR3 covers 12 residues. The V gene's germline CDR1 is SEHNR and CDR2 FQNEAQ (reference sequence). CDR3 bases: TGTGCCAGCAGCCAAGTGGACACTGAAGCTTTCTTT. As protein: CASSQVDTEAFF.

This clonotype was seen a handful of times. One junction end disagrees with the germline gene, perhaps due to a read error. The chain uses TRBV10-3 and TRBJ1-1; D gene ambiguous. CDR3 length equals 13 residues. Germline V CDR1 and CDR2: ENHRY, SYGVKD. Here the CDR3 DNA reads TGTGCCAGCAGTGTGGATTTGAACACTGAAGCTTTCTTT. It is translated as CASSVDLNTEAFF.

The table lists this clonotype with a few counts. CDR3 protein: CASSLGGGRGNTEAFF. The CDR3 DNA is TGTGCCAGCAGCTTGGGAGGGGGTAGGGGCAACACTGAAGCTTTCTTT. The chain combines TRBV5-4 with TRBJ1-1; D possibly corresponds to TRBD1 (6 bases). The ends were cut back, 0 bases at V and 2 bases at J, with 14 bases in the middle. The CDR3 length is 16 residues. Germline CDR1 is SGHNT and CDR2 is YYREEE (reference sequence).

The V gene is TRBV2, the J gene TRBJ2-7, with 9 bases matching TRBD1. The germline V gene encodes CDR1 SNHLY and CDR2 FYNNEI. V shed 11 bases, J shed 3 bases, and the junction held 2 bases outside the gene matches. The CDR3 is 11 residues long. The DNA of the CDR3 is TGTGCCGAGGGACAGGGCTACGAGCAGTACTTC. It translates to CAEGQGYEQYF.

The chain links TRBV7-2 to TRBJ2-5; TRBD2 matches at 11 bases. This CDR3 region has 16 residues. V lost 3 bases and J lost 5; bases outside the gene matches: 8. Looked up from germline, CDR1 is SGHTA and CDR2 is FQGNSA. CDR3 protein: CASSFFLAGGGETQYF. The CDR3 region has the DNA TGTGCCAGCAGCTTCTTCCTAGCGGGAGGAGGGGAGACCCAGTACTTC. Filled out from reference TRBV7-2 and TRBJ2-5, the complete variable domain reads GAGVSQSPSNKVTEKGKDVELRCDPISGHTALYWYRQSLGQGLEFLIYFQGNSAPDKSGLPSDRFSAERTGGSVSTLTIQRTQQEDSAVYLCASSFFLAGGGETQYFGPGTRLLVL.

In this sample, this clonotype turned up once. A read error may explain this, as a much larger clone is one base away. This is likely a read error, given that the CDR3 carries no conserved phenylalanine or tryptophan at its end. The J gene is TRBJ1-1, the V gene TRBV29-1; D uncertain. The CDR3 covers 16 residues. The V end lost 3 bases, the J end lost 0 bases, and 17 bases lay between the germline ends. Per germline, CDR1 SQVTM and CDR2 ANQGSEA. CDR3 DNA: TGCAGCGTTGATTTTTCGTTGGCAGCCATGAACACTGAAGCTTTCCTT. This translates into CSVDFSLAAMNTEAFL.

V is TRBV2 and J is TRBJ2-7; tentative D call: TRBD1 (5 bases). The V gene's germline CDR1 is SNHLY and CDR2 FYNNEI. Trimming took off 2 bases at V and 9 bases at J, with 8 bases between the two ends. There are 11 residues in the CDR3. The CDR3 sequence: CASSERGGQYF. The CDR3 nucleotides are TGTGCCAGCAGTGAAAGGGGCGGGCAGTACTTC.

The genes are TRBV7-9 and TRBJ1-1; tentative D call: TRBD1 (5 bases). V was pared by 1 base and J by 4 bases, with 7 bases between. Germline CDR1 SEHNR, CDR2 FQNEAQ (reference sequence). This CDR3 has 13 residues. The CDR3 reads CASSLGDSTEAFF. CDR3 nucleotide sequence: TGTGCCAGCAGCTTAGGAGACAGCACTGAAGCTTTCTTT.

Only a few counts were recorded for this clonotype. The rearrangement joins TRBV6-5 to TRBJ2-7; 8 nucleotides agree with TRBD2. From germline, CDR1 is MNHEY and CDR2 SVGAGI. The CDR3 is 14 amino acids. The V and J ends lost 0 bases and 2 bases, in that order; junction bases with no gene match: 0. The CDR3 reads CASSYSGLAYEQYF. CDR3 coding DNA: TGTGCCAGCAGTTACTCGGGACTAGCCTACGAGCAGTACTTC.

As concerns this clonotype: At one end, the junction sequence differs from germline, possibly due to a read error. The rearrangement links TRBV11-2 to TRBJ1-1, with a weak D call TRBD1 (6 bases). Germline V lookup: CDR1 SGHAT, CDR2 FQNNGV. This CDR3 region has 13 residues. Here the CDR3 reads CASTLNRDTEAFF. The DNA of the CDR3 is TGTGCCAGCACCTTAAACAGGGACACTGAAGCTTTCTTT.

Note on this clonotype: Mismatch with germline at one junction end may stem from a read error. This chain connects TRBV10-3 to TRBJ1-1; D unclear. Germline V gene sequence: CDR1 ENHRY, CDR2 SYGVKD. The CDR3 loop spans 14 amino acids. Here the CDR3 DNA reads TGTGCCAGCAGTGCGGGAATGGGGAACACTGAAGCTTTCTTT. Translated, it gives CASSAGMGNTEAFF.

The rearrangement uses TRBV28 and TRBJ1-5; 9 bases are shared with TRBD1. This CDR3 spans 13 amino acids. Germline V CDR1 and CDR2: MDHEN, SYDVKM. V was pared by 6 bases and J by 7 bases, with 4 bases of the junction left unmatched. CDR3 DNA sequence: TGTGCCAGCAGCTGGACAGGGGTCCAGCCCCAGCATTTT. This encodes CASSWTGVQPQHF.

This clonotype was recorded once. The chain employs TRBV7-9 and TRBJ2-5, with unresolved D. Germline V lookup: CDR1 SEHNR, CDR2 FQNEAQ (reference sequence). CDR3 size: 14 residues. Trimming took off 1 base at V and 4 bases at J, with 10 bases between the two ends. CDR3 sequence reads: CASSLEVLAETQYF. The CDR3 DNA sequence: TGTGCCAGCAGCTTAGAGGTATTGGCAGAGACCCAGTACTTC.

This clonotype was counted at least ten times. The chain carries TRBV7-9 and TRBJ2-5; D might be TRBD2 (6 bases). Trimming pared 5 bases from V and 5 bases from J, leaving 15 bases between. The CDR3 runs 14 residues. Germline loops: CDR1 SEHNR, CDR2 FQNEAQ (reference sequence). The CDR3, as DNA: TGTGCCAGCAGCATAGGGACTGTTTCGGAGACCCAGTACTTC. Its protein product is CASSIGTVSETQYF.

Written as DNA, the CDR3 is TGCGCCAGCAGCGTGACTCCTGACATGAACACTGAAGCTTTCTTT. Protein sequence: CASSVTPDMNTEAFF. The rearrangement uses TRBV5-1 and TRBJ1-1, with D uncertain. This CDR3 region has 15 residues. Trimming cost V 4 bases and J 0 bases, with 13 bases left between them. The germline V gene encodes CDR1 SGHRS and CDR2 YFSETQ.

This clonotype was counted a few times. J is TRBJ1-6 and V is TRBV4-3; D gene uncertain. Germline CDR1 LGHNA, CDR2 YSLEER. Trimming cost V 0 bases and J 11 bases, with 14 bases left between them. This CDR3 comprises 15 residues. The CDR3 here is CASSQEIEGSAPLHF. The CDR3 DNA follows: TGCGCCAGCAGCCAAGAGATTGAAGGGTCGGCACCCCTCCACTTT.

Concerning this clonotype itself: This may arise from a read error, as a much more abundant clone is one base away. The chain recombines TRBV10-3 with TRBJ1-1; TRBD1 agrees at 9 bases. There are 14 residues in the CDR3. Germline CDR1 ENHRY, CDR2 SYGVKD. CDR3 residues: CVISLGQGDTEAFF. DNA for the CDR3: TGTGTCATCAGTTTGGGACAGGGCGACACTGAAGCTTTCTTT.

The sample holds many counts of this clonotype. This chain uses TRBV7-9 with TRBJ2-5; D is perhaps TRBD1 (5 bases). Germline loops: CDR1 SEHNR, CDR2 FQNEAQ (reference sequence). The V and J ends lost 3 bases and 9 bases respectively, with 14 bases between them. The CDR3 has 13 amino acids. CDR3 residues: CASSFGHQGAQYF. The CDR3 DNA follows: TGTGCCAGCAGCTTTGGACACCAAGGTGCCCAGTACTTC.

A few counts support this clonotype. This chain joins TRBV9 and TRBJ2-7; 10 nucleotides agree with TRBD1. V dropped 3 bases and J dropped 5; count of bases not matched to a gene: 8. Germline CDR1 is SGDLS and CDR2 is YYNGEE. This CDR3 contains 15 residues. In DNA, the CDR3 is TGTGCCAGCAGCGCACCGGGACAGGGGATCCACGAGCAGTACTTC. It codes for CASSAPGQGIHEQYF.

This chain links TRBV2 with TRBJ2-7, with D possibly called TRBD1 or TRBD2 (6 bases each). The CDR3 consists of 14 residues. The germline V gene has CDR1 SNHLY and CDR2 FYNNEI. Trimming took 7 bases from V and 0 from J, leaving 13 bases between them. This CDR3 reads CASIQGRSSYEQYF. CDR3 in DNA: TGTGCCAGCATCCAGGGGAGGAGCTCCTACGAGCAGTACTTC. Filled out from reference TRBV2 and TRBJ2-7, the complete variable domain reads EPEVTQTPSHQVTQMGQEVILRCVPISNHLYFYWYRQILGQKVEFLVSFYNNEISEKSEIFDDQFSVERPDGSNFTLKIRSTKLEDSAMYFCASIQGRSSYEQYFGPGTRLTVT.

This clonotype was seen repeatedly, ten times or more. The rearrangement joins TRBV10-3 to TRBJ1-1; 9 bases line up with TRBD1. CDR1 is ENHRY, CDR2 SYGVKD, per germline. The CDR3 has 12 residues. V trimming: 3 bases; J trimming: 11 bases; junction bases outside the gene matches: 4. This CDR3 reads CAISDLDRGAFF. Here the CDR3 DNA reads TGTGCCATCAGTGACCTAGACAGGGGGGCTTTCTTT.